Listed here are 32 T cell receptor beta chains from one sample, sequenced in a study of blood T cell repertoires in COVID-19 (TCRdb year 2020). Libraries were constructed by the immunoSEQ multiplex PCR assay. TCRdb holds this immuneACCESS table with in-frame rearrangements only. Some clones are missing; in checked studies, unresolved V genes explain under half, and the rest has no known cause. The sample table records over 250,000 clones; roughly 92% of these occur just once. The ten largest clonotypes hold over 2% of the sample. The sequenced sample was peripheral blood. The receptors were gathered from a woman between 25 and 40 years old with COVID-19, enrolled during active disease.

The genes are TRBV10-2 and TRBJ2-5; TRBD1 matches 8 bases. The CDR3 is 14 residues long. Germline V gene sequence: CDR1 WSHSY, CDR2 SAAADI. Losses at the gene ends were 5 bases for V and 2 bases for J; bases not matched to a gene: 4. CDR3 sequence: CASSKTGVQETQYF. CDR3 DNA: TGCGCCAGCAGTAAGACAGGGGTACAAGAGACCCAGTACTTC.

This chain links TRBV19 with TRBJ2-7; 8 bases are a match to TRBD2. Germline trimming cut 1 base from V and 3 bases from J; bases unmatched to any gene: 8. The germline CDR1 and CDR2 sequences are LNHDA and SQIVND (reference sequence). The CDR3 runs 16 residues. The DNA for the CDR3 is TGTGCCAGTAGTATAGCCCCCGGACTAGCAGGCTACGAGCAGTACTTC. It yields the protein CASSIAPGLAGYEQYF.

V and J are TRBV5-1 and TRBJ1-6, with TRBD1 matching 7 bases. CDR1 is SGHRS and CDR2 is YFSETQ in the germline V gene. This CDR3 spans 18 amino acids. Trimming cost V 0 bases and J 5 bases; bases outside gene matches: 11. DNA for the CDR3: TGCGCCAGCAGCTTGGTGGCCAGGGGGTGGTCGAATAATTCACCCCTCCACTTT. Protein: CASSLVARGWSNNSPLHF. The variable domain in full, completed from reference TRBV5-1 and TRBJ1-6, reads KAGVTQTPRYLIKTRGQQVTLSCSPISGHRSVSWYQQTPGQGLQFLFEYFSETQRNKGNFPGRFSGRQFSNSRSEMNVSTLELGDSALYLCASSLVARGWSNNSPLHFGNGTRLTVT.

The chain employs TRBV10-3 and TRBJ2-1, with 9 bases lining up with TRBD1. CDR1 and CDR2 (germline): ENHRY, SYGVKD. The CDR3 totals 19 residues. Unmatched junction bases numbered 22, after V lost 5 bases and J lost 8 bases. CDR3 sequence reads: CAISMDYLYRGPGDDEQFF. For the CDR3, the DNA is TGTGCCATCAGTATGGATTACCTCTACAGGGGGCCCGGGGACGATGAGCAGTTCTTC.

The rearrangement joins TRBV11-2 to TRBJ1-2; 7 nucleotides agree with TRBD1. This CDR3 has 17 amino acids. V dropped 1 base and J dropped 2; count of bases not matched to a gene: 10. CDR1 SGHAT and CDR2 FQNNGV come from the germline V gene. In nucleotides, the CDR3 is TGTGCCAGCAGCTTAGTACCGGGGACAGTAAGGAACTATGGCTACACCTTC. This codes for CASSLVPGTVRNYGYTF.

The chain carries TRBV15 and TRBJ2-4; no reliable D call. The CDR3 is 14 residues long. V shed 1 base and J shed 8 bases, with 12 bases lying between them. Germline values: CDR1 LNHNV, CDR2 YYDKDF (reference sequence). The CDR3 nucleotides read TGTGCCACCAGCAGAGGTTCAGTTCCAGACATTCAGTACTTC. Protein: CATSRGSVPDIQYF.

The rearrangement joins TRBV5-4 to TRBJ1-2; D is undetermined. The CDR3 sequence is 12 residues long. CDR1 is SGHNT and CDR2 is YYREEE in the germline V gene (reference sequence). V was cut by 0 bases and J by 5 bases, with 5 bases left in between. Written as DNA, the CDR3 is TGTGCCAGCAGCTTGGGAGATTATGGCTACACCTTC. This encodes CASSLGDYGYTF.

V gene TRBV19 combines with J gene TRBJ1-5; 8 bases fit TRBD1. V shed 5 bases and J 0 bases; nucleotides not matched to a gene: 6. The length of the CDR3 is 16 residues. Germline V gene sequence: CDR1 LNHDA, CDR2 SQIVND (reference sequence). In DNA, the CDR3 is TGTGCCAGTAGTCCAAAGACAGGGGTTAGCAATCAGCCCCAGCATTTT. Translated, it gives CASSPKTGVSNQPQHF. Filled out from reference TRBV19 and TRBJ1-5, the complete variable domain reads DGGITQSPKYLFRKEGQNVTLSCEQNLNHDAMYWYRQDPGQGLRLIYYSQIVNDFQKGDIAEGYSVSREKKESFPLTVTSAQKNPTAFYLCASSPKTGVSNQPQHFGDGTRLSIL.

CDR3 sequence reads: CASSLGLAEETQYF. The DNA for the CDR3 is TGTGCCAGCAGCTTAGGGCTAGCGGAAGAGACCCAGTACTTC. The gene calls are TRBV7-8 and TRBJ2-5; 7 bases align to TRBD2. This CDR3 has 14 amino acids. The V gene end was trimmed by 1 base and the J gene end by 3 bases; junction bases not matched to a gene: 2. CDR1 is SGHVS and CDR2 is FQNEAQ in the germline V gene. Filled out from reference TRBV7-8 and TRBJ2-5, the complete variable domain reads GAGVSQSPRYKVAKRGQDVALRCDPISGHVSLFWYQQALGQGPEFLTYFQNEAQLDKSGLPSDRFFAERPEGSVSTLKIQRTQQEDSAVYLCASSLGLAEETQYFGPGTRLLVL.

This clone was observed a single time. CDR3 in amino acids: CASSLVAGHTDTQYF. As DNA, the CDR3 is TGTGCCAGCAGCTTAGTTGCGGGGCACACAGATACGCAGTATTTT. The chain is built from TRBV7-2 and TRBJ2-3; D is perhaps TRBD2 (6 bases). CDR1 and CDR2 (germline): SGHTA, FQGNSA. Trimming shortened V by 1 base and J by 2 bases, and 10 bases separated the two germline ends. CDR3 length: 15 residues.

This clone showed up just once. J is TRBJ2-1 and V is TRBV29-1; TRBD2 matches 9 bases. V trimming: 4 bases; J trimming: 5 bases; junction bases outside the gene matches: 9. Per the germline V gene, CDR1 is SQVTM and CDR2 is ANQGSEA. The CDR3 is 15 residues long. CDR3 sequence reads: CSVALAGRRDNEQFF. Written as DNA, the CDR3 is TGCAGCGTTGCCCTAGCGGGAAGGAGGGACAATGAGCAGTTCTTC.

The genes are TRBV27 and TRBJ1-5, with D uncertain. CDR1 is MNHEY, CDR2 SMNVEV, per germline (reference sequence). V was clipped by 1 base and J by 5 bases, with 9 bases between them. CDR3 length: 14 residues. The chain's CDR3 is CASSLYGEHQPQHF. The DNA for the CDR3 is TGTGCCAGCAGTTTATACGGTGAACATCAGCCCCAGCATTTT.

The genes are TRBV5-1 and TRBJ2-7; 8 bases align to TRBD1. Trimming at V came to 2 bases and at J to 3 bases, leaving 13 bases not matched to a gene. The CDR3 loop spans 17 amino acids. The V gene's germline CDR1 is SGHRS and CDR2 YFSETQ. The CDR3 region has the DNA TGCGCCAGCAGCTTAAACTCCGGTGGACAGGGAAGCTACGAGCAGTACTTC. This codes for CASSLNSGGQGSYEQYF.

The chain carries TRBV30 and TRBJ1-2, with D perhaps TRBD1 (5 bases). The V end lost 2 bases, the J end lost 8 bases, and 15 bases lay between the germline ends. This CDR3 spans 13 amino acids. Germline loops: CDR1 GTSNPN, CDR2 SVGIG (reference sequence). The CDR3 loop is CAWSMVRDLGYTF. Written as DNA, the CDR3 is TGTGCCTGGAGTATGGTCAGGGACTTGGGCTACACCTTC. Full variable domain (outside the CDR3, taken from reference TRBV30 and TRBJ1-2): SQTIHQWPATLVQPVGSPLSLECTVEGTSNPNLYWYRQAAGRGLQLLFYSVGIGQISSEVPQNLSASRPQDRQFILSSKKLLLSDSGFYLCAWSMVRDLGYTFGSGTRLTVV.

The CDR3 DNA follows: TGTGCCAGTAGTGCCCGGGGACTAGCGGGAGACGGCAACGAGCAGTACTTC. Residues: CASSARGLAGDGNEQYF. V usage is TRBV19 and J usage is TRBJ2-7; 14 bases fit TRBD2. The CDR3 has 17 residues. CDR1 LNHDA and CDR2 SQIVND come from the germline V gene (reference sequence). V shed 5 bases, J shed 5 bases, and the junction held 11 bases outside the gene matches.

V is TRBV19 and J is TRBJ2-1; TRBD2 matches at 8 bases. The V gene's germline CDR1 is LNHDA and CDR2 SQIVND (reference sequence). With V trimmed by 1 base and J by 8 bases, 7 bases remained unmatched. The CDR3 consists of 15 residues. The CDR3 here is CASSIAGGPLDEQFF. The DNA of the CDR3 is TGTGCCAGTAGTATAGCGGGAGGGCCGCTTGATGAGCAGTTCTTC.

This chain uses TRBV3-1 (or the pseudogene TRBV3-2) with TRBJ1-2; 8 nucleotides line up with TRBD1. Germline V gene sequence: CDR1 LGHDT, CDR2 YNNKEL (reference sequence). CDR3 length equals 13 residues. Losses at the gene ends were 3 bases for V and 7 bases for J; bases not matched to a gene: 4. The CDR3 sequence: CASSQRQGFGYTF. CDR3 DNA: TGTGCCAGCAGCCAGAGACAGGGGTTTGGCTACACCTTC.

The CDR3 DNA is TGTGCCAGCAGTTCGACAGGCACCTATGGCTACACCTTC. This encodes CASSSTGTYGYTF. The chain joins TRBV12-3 or TRBV12-4 to TRBJ1-2, with a tentative D call TRBD1 (6 bases). The CDR3 runs to 13 residues. V was pared by 4 bases and J by 4 bases, with 10 bases between.

The chain uses TRBV6-1 and TRBJ1-2; 7 bases line up with TRBD1. The germline V gene encodes CDR1 MNHNS and CDR2 SASEGT. V dropped 6 bases and J dropped 8; count of bases not matched to a gene: 9. The CDR3 is made up of 13 amino acids. In DNA, the CDR3 is TGTGCCAGCAGCCGCGACAGGGTCGACGGCTACACCTTC. The encoded protein is CASSRDRVDGYTF.

The chain combines TRBV5-1 with TRBJ2-1, with TRBD2 identical over 7 bases. The germline gives CDR1 SGHRS, CDR2 YFSETQ. The CDR3 consists of 14 residues. The junction had 11 bases not matched to a gene; V was cut back by 4 bases and J by 10 bases. CDR3 sequence reads: CASSKREGYEEQFF. The DNA for the CDR3 is TGCGCCAGCAGCAAGAGGGAGGGTTATGAGGAGCAGTTCTTC. Looking up the rest from reference TRBV5-1 and TRBJ2-1 gives the full variable domain: KAGVTQTPRYLIKTRGQQVTLSCSPISGHRSVSWYQQTPGQGLQFLFEYFSETQRNKGNFPGRFSGRQFSNSRSEMNVSTLELGDSALYLCASSKREGYEEQFFGPGTRLTVL.

This chain connects TRBV9 to TRBJ2-1, with TRBD1 matching 10 bases. Losses at the gene ends were 3 bases for V and 9 bases for J; bases not matched to a gene: 9. CDR1 SGDLS and CDR2 YYNGEE come from the germline V gene. The CDR3 spans 15 residues. CDR3 bases: TGTGCCAGCAGCGAGCTCGGGACAGGGGACACTGAGCAGTTCTTC. It specifies CASSELGTGDTEQFF.

V is TRBV28 and J is TRBJ2-3, with D maybe TRBD2 (5 bases). CDR3 length: 16 amino acids. V was pared by 8 bases and J by 1 base, with 19 bases between. Per germline, CDR1 MDHEN and CDR2 SYDVKM. This chain's CDR3 is CASGPPEGVGTDTQYF. Here the CDR3 DNA reads TGTGCCAGCGGCCCCCCTGAGGGAGTTGGCACAGATACGCAGTATTTT.

The chain employs TRBV28 and TRBJ2-7; TRBD2 matches at 8 bases. Germline CDR1 is MDHEN and CDR2 is SYDVKM. The CDR3 covers 13 residues. After removal of 3 bases from V and 5 bases from J, the junction contained 3 bases not matched to a gene. The CDR3 DNA follows: TGTGCCAGCAGTTTCGGGAGGGCCAACGAGCAGTACTTC. Protein sequence: CASSFGRANEQYF.

V usage is TRBV7-9 and J usage is TRBJ2-7; D not resolved. This CDR3 region has 13 residues. The ends were cut back, 5 bases at V and 7 bases at J, with 15 bases in the middle. Germline values: CDR1 SEHNR, CDR2 FQNEAQ (reference sequence). The CDR3 reads CASSPVLSEEQYF. In nucleotides, the CDR3 is TGTGCCAGCAGCCCGGTTCTATCGGAGGAGCAGTACTTC.

V is TRBV19 and J is TRBJ1-2; D is unclear. V was trimmed by 7 bases and J by 5 bases, leaving 14 bases between them. CDR1 is LNHDA and CDR2 is SQIVND in the germline V gene (reference sequence). This CDR3 has 13 amino acids. The CDR3, as DNA: TGTGCCAGTACCTCTCAAAAGCTATATGGCTACACCTTC. It translates to CASTSQKLYGYTF. The full variable domain, rest sourced from reference TRBV19 and TRBJ1-2, is DGGITQSPKYLFRKEGQNVTLSCEQNLNHDAMYWYRQDPGQGLRLIYYSQIVNDFQKGDIAEGYSVSREKKESFPLTVTSAQKNPTAFYLCASTSQKLYGYTFGSGTRLTVV.

The rearrangement joins TRBV27 to TRBJ1-2; TRBD1 aligns across 8 bases. The germline V gene has CDR1 MNHEY and CDR2 SMNVEV (reference sequence). V was pared by 6 bases and J by 8 bases, with 8 bases of the junction left unmatched. The CDR3 runs 13 residues. CDR3 sequence reads: CASRLRTGIGYTF. The CDR3, as DNA: TGTGCCAGCAGACTACGGACAGGGATCGGCTACACCTTC.

This chain uses TRBV25-1 with TRBJ2-5; unclear D gene. Germline-derived CDR1 and CDR2 are MGHDK and SYGVNS. Trimming removed 8 bases from V and 1 base from J, with 11 bases in between. The CDR3 has 13 amino acids. In DNA, the CDR3 is TGTGCCAGCTCCGTGGCAGGCCAAGAGACCCAGTACTTC. Amino acids: CASSVAGQETQYF.

V is TRBV5-4 and J is TRBJ1-3, with D possibly TRBD1 on 5 matching bases. V was cut by 2 bases and J by 1 base, with 19 bases left in between. The germline CDR1 and CDR2 sequences are SGHNT and YYREEE (reference sequence). The CDR3 has 18 residues. CDR3 DNA sequence: TGTGCCAGCAGCTTTGCTCAGGGAGGGAGTTCTTCTGGAAACACCATATATTTT. Translating it yields CASSFAQGGSSSGNTIYF.

The gene calls are TRBV13 and TRBJ2-7, with 10 nucleotides matching TRBD1. CDR3 length: 15 residues. The junction had 8 bases not matched to a gene; V was cut back by 5 bases and J by 4 bases. CDR1 is PRHDT, CDR2 FYEKMQ, per germline (reference sequence). The CDR3 is CASSLRTGGPYEQYF. DNA of the CDR3: TGTGCCAGCAGCCTAAGGACAGGGGGACCGTACGAGCAGTACTTC.

This chain connects TRBV5-4 to TRBJ1-4; TRBD1 matches at 8 bases. This CDR3 spans 14 amino acids. The V segment lost 5 bases and the J segment 3 bases; nucleotides outside the gene matches: 3. The germline V gene encodes CDR1 SGHNT and CDR2 YYREEE (reference sequence). The CDR3 is CASSGQGPNEKLFF. In DNA form, the CDR3 reads TGTGCCAGCAGTGGACAGGGCCCTAATGAAAAACTGTTTTTT.

This clone was seen a single time. CDR3 bases: TGTGCCAGCATGGGGACAGCAACTAATGAAAAACTGTTTTTT. It is translated as CASMGTATNEKLFF. The chain couples TRBV6-5 to TRBJ1-4, with TRBD1 identical over 7 bases. Germline trimming cut 7 bases from V and 0 bases from J; bases unmatched to any gene: 2. Germline-derived CDR1 and CDR2 are MNHEY and SVGAGI. This CDR3 is 14 amino acids long.

This chain joins TRBV13 and TRBJ2-7; D is ambiguous. The ends were cut back, 5 bases at V and 0 bases at J, with 8 bases in the middle. Per the germline V gene, CDR1 is PRHDT and CDR2 is FYEKMQ (reference sequence). The CDR3 consists of 13 residues. The CDR3 DNA follows: TGTGCCAGCAGCCCTCACAGCTCCTACGAGCAGTACTTC. Encoded protein: CASSPHSSYEQYF.